This T cell receptor beta chain was retrieved from a study of cytotoxic CD8 clonotypes in ibrutinib-treated CLL. Germline loops: CDR1 SGHNT, CDR2 YYREEE (reference sequence). V dropped 4 bases and J dropped 5 bases, with 13 bases sitting between them. The CDR3 length is 14 residues. As regards this clone: What it recognizes is unknown.

Broader study findings: Public clonotypes (which were uncommon) either contracted or remained stable on treatment.

Sequenced by immunoSEQ multiplex PCR; TCRdb stores in-frame clones only, minus some. The sample carries 65,000 to 90,000 clones, around four fifths recorded once. The chain recombines TRBV5-4 with TRBJ2-1; perhaps TRBD1 as D (6 bases). This TCR was sampled from a human donor with chronic lymphocytic leukemia. The material sequenced was PBMCs, taken after 24 months of ibrutinib treatment. The DNA for the CDR3 is TGTGCCAGCAGCCTTCCACAGGGCCACAATGAGCAGTTCTTC. Protein product: CASSLPQGHNEQFF.